This T cell receptor beta chain stems from a study of shared clonotypes between healthy human individuals. Clones were sequenced by immunoSEQ multiplex PCR, and TCRdb holds only the in-frame ones, with some missing. The sample gives millions of clones, around 95% of which show up once; 0.1% to 0.15% is in the top ten. This CDR3 comprises 15 residues. Germline V CDR1 and CDR2: MNHEY, SVGAGI. The V segment lost 6 bases and the J segment 5 bases; nucleotides outside the gene matches: 10. V is TRBV6-5 and J is TRBJ2-3; 8 bases align to TRBD2. The clonotype comes from a man aged 18 to 29 in good health. Sequences were obtained from naive CD4+ T cells sorted from blood. Subset specified: CD45RA+ positively selected. CDR3 nucleotide sequence: TGTGCCAGCAGAACCTCGGGGGGGCATGTAGATACGCAGTATTTT. This codes for CASRTSGGHVDTQYF.